Presented here are 32 T cell receptor beta chains from one specimen sequenced in a study of read filtering for tumor transcriptome and immune sequencing. Molecular barcoded adaptors covering alpha/delta and beta/gamma chains were used on roughly 400 ng RNA. TCRdb fed the reads into MiXCR, producing one record per CDR3 protein. In the table there are 45,000 to 50,000 distinct CDR3 sequences, more than 10% of which are singletons. The material sequenced was a population of CD138-negative cells sorted from bone marrow. The receptors stem from a donor over 35 with multiple myeloma.

This clonotype was recorded many times. The chain combines TRBV5-5 with TRBJ2-5; D is ambiguous. Germline loops: CDR1 SGHKS, CDR2 YYEKEE (reference sequence). The CDR3 has 14 amino acids. The V end lost 0 bases, the J end lost 5 bases, and 11 bases lay between the germline ends. The CDR3 here is CASSLATRRETQYF. DNA of the CDR3: TGTGCCAGCAGCTTGGCCACCAGGCGGGAGACCCAGTACTTC.

Many counts were recorded for this clonotype. The chain is built from TRBV20-1 and TRBJ2-7; D gene unclear. V lost 1 base to trimming and J lost 2 bases, with 9 bases between them. Looked up from germline, CDR1 is DFQATT and CDR2 is SNEGSKA (reference sequence). CDR3 size: 13 residues. The DNA for the CDR3 is TGCAGTGCTAGAGGCTCAAATCCCTACGAGCAGTACTTC. It translates to CSARGSNPYEQYF.

This clonotype was observed many times. The gene calls are TRBV2 and TRBJ2-1, with D possibly TRBD2 on 5 matching bases. The germline V and J ends were trimmed by 7 bases and 0 bases, with 16 bases remaining between them. CDR1 and CDR2 (germline): SNHLY, FYNNEI. The CDR3 is made up of 16 amino acids. The CDR3 region has the DNA TGTGCCAGCAAGGTGGGCGGGTATAGCTCCTACAATGAGCAGTTCTTC. It translates to CASKVGGYSSYNEQFF. The full variable domain, rest sourced from reference TRBV2 and TRBJ2-1, is EPEVTQTPSHQVTQMGQEVILRCVPISNHLYFYWYRQILGQKVEFLVSFYNNEISEKSEIFDDQFSVERPDGSNFTLKIRSTKLEDSAMYFCASKVGGYSSYNEQFFGPGTRLTVL.

The gene calls are TRBV29-1 and TRBJ2-1, with 7 bases matching TRBD2. The CDR3 loop spans 11 amino acids. V gave up 4 bases and J gave up 7 bases; unmatched junction bases: 1. Germline CDR1 reads SQVTM; CDR2 reads ANQGSEA. This CDR3 reads CSVGGGNEQFF. The CDR3 bases are TGCAGCGTTGGGGGAGGGAATGAGCAGTTCTTC.

The V gene is TRBV19, the J gene TRBJ1-5; TRBD1 matches 7 bases. Germline V lookup: CDR1 LNHDA, CDR2 SQIVND (reference sequence). V was pared by 3 bases and J by 6 bases, with 11 bases of the junction left unmatched. The CDR3 consists of 16 residues. The CDR3 protein is CASSIPDRDSFQPQHF. CDR3 DNA sequence: TGTGCCAGTAGTATCCCAGACAGGGATTCTTTTCAGCCCCAGCATTTT. Full variable domain (remainder filled in from reference TRBV19 and TRBJ1-5): DGGITQSPKYLFRKEGQNVTLSCEQNLNHDAMYWYRQDPGQGLRLIYYSQIVNDFQKGDIAEGYSVSREKKESFPLTVTSAQKNPTAFYLCASSIPDRDSFQPQHFGDGTRLSIL.

This clonotype was recorded many times. A much bigger clone sits one base away, suggesting this may be a read error. The gene calls are TRBV20-1 and TRBJ2-1; 10 positions agree with TRBD2. The CDR3 extends over 14 amino acids. After removal of 4 bases from V and 6 bases from J, the junction contained 6 bases not matched to a gene. Germline CDR1 and CDR2: DFQATT and SNEGSKA (reference sequence). The CDR3 DNA is TGCAGTGCTAAGAGCGGGGGGGCCGGCAATGAGCAGTTCTTC. This gives the protein CSAKSGGAGNEQFF.

As regards this clonotype: A much larger clone differs from this one at a single base, so this may be a read error. This rearrangement joins TRBV30 to TRBJ2-3; tentatively, D is TRBD1 (6 bases). Trimming cost V 8 bases and J 5 bases, with 17 bases left between them. This CDR3 has 13 residues. In germline, CDR1 is GTSNPN, CDR2 SVGIG (reference sequence). CDR3 loop: CALSYGDIDTQYF. In DNA form, the CDR3 reads TGTGCCCTATCCTACGGGGACATAGATACGCAGTATTTT.

This clonotype was counted ten times or more. The V gene is TRBV7-2, the J gene TRBJ2-3; TRBD2 aligns across 8 bases. J lost 4 bases, V lost 5 bases, and 8 bases had no gene match. CDR3 length equals 15 residues. Germline V gene lookup returns CDR1 SGHTA and CDR2 FQGNSA. CDR3 bases: TGTGCCAGCAGCACCTTAGCGGGAACCCCAGATACGCAGTATTTT. It specifies CASSTLAGTPDTQYF.

This clonotype was detected ten times or more. The chain is built from TRBV29-1 and TRBJ2-1; tentative D call: TRBD1 (5 bases). The length of the CDR3 is 13 residues. Between the trimmed V and J ends, which lost 6 bases and 3 bases, there was a span of 12 bases. Germline V CDR1 and CDR2: SQVTM, ANQGSEA. This CDR3 is CSVQDKNYNEQFF. The DNA for the CDR3 is TGCAGCGTCCAGGACAAGAACTACAATGAGCAGTTCTTC.

Remarks on this clonotype: Possible read error: a much larger clone is one base away. This chain uses TRBV6-2 or TRBV6-3 with TRBJ1-5; 10 bases agree with TRBD1. With V trimmed by 0 bases and J by 11 bases, 16 bases remained unmatched. From germline, CDR1 is MNHEY and CDR2 SVGEGT. This CDR3 has 18 amino acids. The CDR3 coding sequence is TGTGCCAGCAGTTACTCAGGGACAGGGGCTTTATCATACCAGACCCAGCATTTT. Amino acids: CASSYSGTGALSYQTQHF.

This clonotype was observed at least ten times. The V and J genes are TRBV19 and TRBJ1-5, with D uncertain. Trimming cost V 7 bases and J 9 bases, with 7 bases left between them. The germline V gene has CDR1 LNHDA and CDR2 SQIVND (reference sequence). CDR3 size: 10 residues. The CDR3 bases are TGTGCCAGTACCCCTAGGCCCCAGCATTTT. As protein: CASTPRPQHF.

This clonotype was counted ten times or more. V is TRBV9 and J is TRBJ2-4; TRBD1 matches 8 bases. Germline CDR1 reads SGDLS; CDR2 reads YYNGEE. The CDR3 contains 14 residues. V dropped 0 bases and J dropped 8; count of bases not matched to a gene: 4. CDR3 loop: CASSVDRTGYIQYF. CDR3 in DNA: TGTGCCAGCAGCGTAGACAGGACAGGGTACATTCAGTACTTC.

Only a few counts were recorded for this clonotype. The chain joins TRBV2 to TRBJ1-5; 8 bases are shared with TRBD1. The CDR3 covers 14 residues. V shed 6 bases and J 5 bases; nucleotides not matched to a gene: 6. Germline V CDR1 and CDR2: SNHLY, FYNNEI. The CDR3 protein is CASRGQGADQPQHF. In DNA form, the CDR3 reads TGTGCCAGCAGGGGGCAGGGGGCTGATCAGCCCCAGCATTTT. The complete variable domain, with remaining parts taken from reference TRBV2 and TRBJ1-5, reads EPEVTQTPSHQVTQMGQEVILRCVPISNHLYFYWYRQILGQKVEFLVSFYNNEISEKSEIFDDQFSVERPDGSNFTLKIRSTKLEDSAMYFCASRGQGADQPQHFGDGTRLSIL.

This clonotype was counted between two and nine times. The CDR3 region is CASSFSRLAKNIQYF. CDR3 nucleotide sequence: TGTGCCAGCAGTTTTTCCCGGTTAGCCAAAAACATTCAGTACTTC. This chain connects TRBV28 to TRBJ2-4; D unresolved. V was trimmed by 3 bases and J by 0 bases, leaving 9 bases between them. This CDR3 is 15 amino acids long. Germline CDR1 and CDR2: MDHEN and SYDVKM.

This clonotype showed up many times. This chain links TRBV3-1 with TRBJ2-1, with D possibly being TRBD2 (6 bases). The ends were cut back, 4 bases at V and 1 base at J, with 11 bases in the middle. The CDR3 is made up of 15 amino acids. The germline CDR1 and CDR2 sequences are LGHDT and YNNKEL (reference sequence). The CDR3 sequence is CASSPAGYSYNEQFF. In nucleotides, the CDR3 is TGTGCCAGCAGCCCGGCGGGATATTCCTACAATGAGCAGTTCTTC.

This clonotype was seen repeatedly, ten times or more. The chain combines TRBV6-2 or TRBV6-3 with TRBJ2-2, with D possibly being TRBD1 (6 bases). The CDR3 consists of 16 residues. CDR1 MNHEY and CDR2 SVGEGT come from the germline V gene. Trimming took off 0 bases at V and 4 bases at J, with 12 bases between the two ends. Here the CDR3 DNA reads TGTGCCAGCAGTTACTCGAACAGGGTTAGCACCGGGGAGCTGTTTTTT. Translated: CASSYSNRVSTGELFF.

This clonotype was seen ten or more times. In DNA, the CDR3 is TGTGCCAGCAGTTACCGGGTCGACAGGGCCACCGGGGAGCTGTTTTTT. This gives the protein CASSYRVDRATGELFF. V is TRBV6-2 or TRBV6-3 and J is TRBJ2-2; the match to TRBD1 covers 7 bases. Germline-derived CDR1 and CDR2 are MNHEY and SVGEGT. The CDR3 totals 16 residues. Germline trimming cut 2 bases from V and 4 bases from J; bases unmatched to any gene: 7.

For this clonotype: One end of the junction fails to match germline, which may point to a read error. The rearrangement uses TRBV7-3 and TRBJ2-1, with a tentative D call TRBD2 (5 bases). The CDR3 extends over 15 amino acids. Germline-derived CDR1 and CDR2 are SGHTA and FQGTGA. CDR3 in DNA: TGTGCCAGCAGCTTAGCAGGAGGCTCCTACAATGAGCAGTTATTC. Translation: CASSLAGGSYNEQLF.

In regard to this clonotype: The junction departs from germline at one end; a sequencing error may be responsible. This rearrangement joins TRBV18 to TRBJ2-2; TRBD2 might be the D (5 bases). Per the germline V gene, CDR1 is KGHSH and CDR2 is LQKENI. The CDR3 has 16 residues. In DNA form, the CDR3 reads TGTGCCAGCTCACCAAACGGCGGTTCGAACACCGGGGAGCTGCTTTTT. Amino acids: CASSPNGGSNTGELLF. The variable domain in full, with the rest retrieved from reference TRBV18 and TRBJ2-2, is NAGVMQNPRHLVRRRGQEARLRCSPMKGHSHVYWYRQLPEEGLKFMVYLQKENIIDESGMPKERFSAEFPKEGPSILRIQQVVRGDSAAYFCASSPNGGSNTGELLFGEGSRLTVL.

This clonotype has a count of ten or more. V gene TRBV6-6 combines with J gene TRBJ2-6; the D call may be TRBD1 or TRBD2 (5 bases each). V shed 6 bases and J shed 4 bases, with 13 bases lying between them. Germline V CDR1 and CDR2: MNHNY, SVGAGI (reference sequence). The CDR3 runs 15 residues. The CDR3 coding sequence is TGTGCCAGCAGCCGGGGCGTTGGGGGGGCCAACGTCCTGACTTTC. This codes for CASSRGVGGANVLTF.

Of note for this clonotype: A much larger clone is a single base away; this may be a read error. The genes are TRBV5-4 and TRBJ2-7; maybe TRBD2 (6 bases). The V and J ends lost 2 bases and 6 bases respectively, with 18 bases between them. The germline V gene has CDR1 SGHNT and CDR2 YYREEE (reference sequence). The CDR3 totals 15 residues. CDR3 bases: TGTGCCAGCAGCTTCACCTTAGCGGACGGCTGCGAGCAGTACTTC. Amino acids: CASSFTLADGCEQYF.

This clonotype was counted only a few times. A much larger clonotype is one base distant, so this may be a read error. This rearrangement joins TRBV9 to TRBJ2-1; D is unclear. Germline V gene sequence: CDR1 SGDLS, CDR2 YYNGEE. The CDR3 covers 16 residues. CDR3 nucleotides: TGTGCCAGCAGTAAAATTCGTCCTTCGTCCTACAAGGAGCAGTTCTTC. It yields the protein CASSKIRPSSYKEQFF.

The V and J genes are TRBV20-1 and TRBJ1-5, with a weak D call TRBD1 (6 bases). The V end lost 1 base, the J end lost 6 bases, and 10 bases lay between the germline ends. The CDR3 totals 13 residues. The germline V gene encodes CDR1 DFQATT and CDR2 SNEGSKA (reference sequence). Here the CDR3 reads CSARVGGAQPQHF. As DNA, the CDR3 is TGCAGTGCTAGAGTAGGGGGGGCTCAGCCCCAGCATTTT.

The sample holds many counts of this clonotype. The chain employs TRBV19 and TRBJ2-3; 8 bases are a match to TRBD1. The CDR3 spans 17 residues. The J segment lost 0 bases and the V segment lost 3 bases, leaving 8 bases of the junction unmatched. Germline assignment: CDR1 LNHDA and CDR2 SQIVND (reference sequence). The chain's CDR3 is CASSIEGQGWSTDTQYF. The CDR3 DNA is TGTGCCAGTAGTATCGAAGGACAGGGTTGGAGCACAGATACGCAGTATTTT.

This clonotype has ten or more counts. V usage is TRBV5-1 and J usage is TRBJ2-1; D is possibly TRBD1 (6 bases). Deletions cut 2 bases from V and 5 bases from J, with 11 bases between. The CDR3 covers 14 residues. CDR1 SGHRS and CDR2 YFSETQ come from the germline V gene. Written as DNA, the CDR3 is TGCGCCAGCAGCTTCCGGGACAACCACAATGAGCAGTTCTTC. This translates into CASSFRDNHNEQFF.

This clonotype was observed at least ten times. The chain links TRBV12-5 to TRBJ2-1, with 11 bases fitting TRBD2. V trimming: 6 bases; J trimming: 10 bases; junction bases outside the gene matches: 8. Per germline, CDR1 LGHNT and CDR2 FRNRAP. This CDR3 has 14 amino acids. CDR3 DNA: TGTGCTAGTGGCTATCGACTAGCGGGAAGCGAGCAGTTCTTC. It translates to CASGYRLAGSEQFF.

This clonotype has at least ten counts. DNA of the CDR3: TGTGCCAGCAGCTCACCCCCCCACACTGAAGCTTTCTTT. It codes for CASSSPPHTEAFF. V and J are TRBV13 and TRBJ1-1; D gene unclear. Germline V gene lookup returns CDR1 PRHDT and CDR2 FYEKMQ (reference sequence). The CDR3 has 13 amino acids. Trimming shortened V by 4 bases and J by 3 bases, and 9 bases separated the two germline ends.

This clonotype has at least ten counts. This chain links TRBV3-1 with TRBJ2-5, with D possibly TRBD1 on 5 matching bases. V gave up 4 bases and J gave up 5 bases, with 14 bases separating them. This CDR3 contains 14 residues. Looked up from germline, CDR1 is LGHDT and CDR2 is YNNKEL (reference sequence). For the CDR3, the DNA is TGTGCCAGCAGCCTTCGACAGAGTATGGAGACCCAGTACTTC. Its translation: CASSLRQSMETQYF.

In its sample, this clonotype was seen many times. The chain couples TRBV4-2 to TRBJ2-3; D remains unclear. Trimming pared 0 bases from V and 5 bases from J, leaving 6 bases between. Germline values: CDR1 LGHNA, CDR2 YNFKEQ. The CDR3 contains 13 residues. The DNA for the CDR3 is TGTGCCAGCAGCCAAGATAAGGTAGATACGCAGTATTTT. Amino acids: CASSQDKVDTQYF.

This clonotype was counted at least ten times. The J gene is TRBJ2-7, the V gene TRBV10-3; 12 bases map to TRBD2. The germline gives CDR1 ENHRY, CDR2 SYGVKD. The length of the CDR3 is 15 residues. The V segment lost 0 bases and the J segment 4 bases; nucleotides outside the gene matches: 1. The CDR3 protein is CAISESTSGSYEQYF. The CDR3 DNA follows: TGTGCCATCAGTGAGTCGACTAGCGGGAGTTACGAGCAGTACTTC.

There are many counts of this clonotype. V and J are TRBV6-2 or TRBV6-3 and TRBJ2-1; 9 bases match TRBD2. Germline V lookup: CDR1 MNHEY, CDR2 SVGEGT. CDR3 size: 16 residues. With V trimmed by 6 bases and J by 4 bases, 10 bases remained unmatched. The CDR3 coding sequence is TGTGCCAGCAGACCCTTAGCGGGAGATTTGTACAATGAGCAGTTCTTC. This translates into CASRPLAGDLYNEQFF.

On this clonotype itself: With only one base between it and a far larger clone, this is likely a read error. Without the conserved terminal phenylalanine or tryptophan, this CDR3 likely stems from a read error. The genes are TRBV4-1 and TRBJ2-3; 8 bases are shared with TRBD2. The CDR3 is 18 amino acids. Germline V CDR1 and CDR2: MGHRA, YSYEKL. CDR3 region: CASSPRRMRGGYTDTQYL. The CDR3 DNA is TGTGCCAGCAGCCCCCGACGGATGCGCGGGGGGTACACAGATACGCAGTATTTG.